This T cell receptor (beta chain) was obtained from a study of shared clonotypes between healthy human individuals. Study-level findings and limits: Naive subsets generally exceeded memory subsets in estimated richness. Rarefaction curves obtained for sorted subsets showed sequencing incomplete despite large depth.

Comment on this clone: The antigen is unknown.

Researchers ran the assay at a deep level. The repertoire was sequenced with immunoSEQ multiplex PCR; TCRdb's copy has only in-frame clones and lacks some. The sample holds hundreds of thousands of clones, around 73% seen once. Trimming took 1 base from V and 9 from J, leaving 10 bases between them. This CDR3 region has 13 residues. Germline V gene lookup returns CDR1 SGHDN and CDR2 FVKESK. This TCR derives from a woman in her twenties or thirties in good health. The rearrangement links TRBV14 to TRBJ2-1, with no clear D. The sequencing sample was made of memory CD4+ T cells sorted from blood. Subset reported: CD45RA-negative fraction. The CDR3 DNA sequence: TGTGCCAGCAGCCAAGTTGTCTTGATTGAGCAGTTCTTC. It is translated as CASSQVVLIEQFF.